The 22 T cell receptor beta chains below were found in one sample sequenced in a study of T cell repertoires in cytomegalovirus infection. No cognate antigen is known for these TCRs. TCRdb independently ran MiXCR on the reads; one entry per CDR3 protein. Among 50,000 to 65,000 distinct CDR3 sequences listed, over 15% were seen once. The material was CD8+ T cells from cultured PBMCs, obtained from culture after CMV antigen stimulation. The receptors come from a human donor in good health (CMV status not recorded). Some clones in this sample may be carry-over from other donors' samples.

This clonotype was recorded a few times. V is TRBV28 and J is TRBJ1-2; D ambiguous. This CDR3 region has 13 residues. CDR1 MDHEN and CDR2 SYDVKM come from the germline V gene. V was shortened by 2 bases and J by 4 bases, with 8 bases between the two germline ends. DNA of the CDR3: TGTGCCAGCAGTTTAGGCGCTTTCTATGGCTACACCTTC. Its protein product is CASSLGAFYGYTF.

The J gene is TRBJ2-3, the V gene TRBV4-1, with D unclear. CDR1 MGHRA and CDR2 YSYEKL come from the germline V gene. V lost 0 bases to trimming and J lost 6 bases, with 4 bases between them. This CDR3 has 12 residues. This CDR3 is CASSQDLDTQYF. The CDR3 bases are TGCGCCAGCAGCCAAGATTTGGATACGCAGTATTTT.

This clonotype was picked up a small number of times. The J gene is TRBJ2-7, the V gene TRBV6-2 or TRBV6-3; 8 nucleotides match TRBD2. The CDR3 totals 15 residues. Per germline, CDR1 MNHEY and CDR2 SVGEGT. Germline trimming cut 5 bases from V and 4 bases from J; bases unmatched to any gene: 10. CDR3 residues: CASSDLAGMPYEQYF. CDR3 coding DNA: TGTGCCAGCAGTGACCTAGCGGGTATGCCTTACGAGCAGTACTTC.

The rearrangement joins TRBV7-8 to TRBJ2-3; 10 bases map to TRBD2. In germline, CDR1 is SGHVS, CDR2 FQNEAQ. The CDR3 has 15 amino acids. The V gene end was trimmed by 5 bases and the J gene end by 5 bases; junction bases not matched to a gene: 7. CDR3: CASSETSGLVDTQYF. CDR3 in DNA: TGTGCCAGCAGCGAGACTAGCGGGCTTGTAGATACGCAGTATTTT.

The CDR3 sequence is CASSFGDIRPYEQFF. DNA of the CDR3: TGTGCCAGCAGTTTTGGGGACATCCGTCCCTATGAGCAGTTCTTC. The genes are TRBV27 and TRBJ2-1; D is perhaps TRBD1 (6 bases). The germline V gene encodes CDR1 MNHEY and CDR2 SMNVEV (reference sequence). The CDR3 is 15 amino acids. V was shortened by 3 bases and J by 8 bases, with 17 bases between the two germline ends.

This clonotype was counted only a few times. The rearrangement uses TRBV7-2 and TRBJ2-7; D possibly corresponds to TRBD2 (5 bases). CDR1 is SGHTA and CDR2 is FQGNSA in the germline V gene. CDR3 length: 13 amino acids. V lost 3 bases to trimming and J lost 6 bases, with 12 bases between them. The CDR3 spells CASSFEGSVEQYF. The CDR3 DNA sequence: TGTGCCAGCAGCTTTGAGGGTTCGGTCGAGCAGTACTTC.

This clonotype was detected only a few times. The chain employs TRBV7-8 and TRBJ2-1, with 9 bases identical to TRBD2. CDR1 SGHVS and CDR2 FQNEAQ come from the germline V gene. J lost 8 bases, V lost 1 base, and 3 bases had no gene match. CDR3 length: 14 residues. CDR3: CASSLGGRADEQFF. The CDR3 region has the DNA TGTGCCAGCAGCTTAGGCGGGAGGGCTGATGAGCAGTTCTTC.

A few counts support this clonotype. The CDR3 sequence: CATDGEIGNTIYF. CDR3 bases: TGTGCCACCGATGGGGAAATTGGAAACACCATATATTTT. The rearrangement uses TRBV12-3 or TRBV12-4 and TRBJ1-3, with D hard to call. V lost 10 bases to trimming and J lost 3 bases, with 13 bases between them. This CDR3 has 13 amino acids.

The V and J genes are TRBV4-3 and TRBJ2-3; D could derive from TRBD1 or TRBD2 (6 bases each). Trimming took off 1 base at V and 1 base at J, with 12 bases between the two ends. This CDR3 has 16 residues. Germline loops: CDR1 LGHNA, CDR2 YSLEER. The CDR3 DNA reads TGCGCCAGCAGCCAAGTTGGGGGGCGAGGCACAGATACGCAGTATTTT. Translation gives CASSQVGGRGTDTQYF.

This clonotype was seen only a few times. The chain has TRBV20-1 and TRBJ1-2; D not certain. Germline V gene sequence: CDR1 DFQATT, CDR2 SNEGSKA (reference sequence). The CDR3 is made up of 13 amino acids. V was trimmed by 6 bases and J by 0 bases, leaving 11 bases between them. For the CDR3, the DNA is TGCAGTGCCCTCCCCCCCGCTAACTATGGCTACACCTTC. It codes for CSALPPANYGYTF.

Here the CDR3 reads CATSRDRGMNTEAFF. DNA of the CDR3: TGTGCCACCAGCAGAGATCGGGGGATGAACACTGAAGCTTTCTTT. The chain has TRBV15 and TRBJ1-1, with a tentative D call TRBD1 (5 bases). In germline, CDR1 is LNHNV, CDR2 YYDKDF (reference sequence). CDR3 size: 15 residues. The V gene lost 0 bases and the J gene lost 0 bases, with 8 bases spanning the gap.

This clonotype has a handful of counts. This rearrangement joins TRBV6-2 or TRBV6-3 to TRBJ1-5, with 8 bases identical to TRBD1. The ends lost 6 bases at V and 6 bases at J; junction bases unmatched: 10. The CDR3 extends over 15 amino acids. Germline CDR1 and CDR2: MNHEY and SVGEGT. The CDR3 DNA is TGTGCCAGCAGGCCCGACAGGGGCGACGGTCAGCCCCAGCATTTT. Its translation is CASRPDRGDGQPQHF.

This clonotype was counted a few times. The chain recombines TRBV2 with TRBJ2-1; the match to TRBD2 covers 7 bases. CDR1 is SNHLY and CDR2 is FYNNEI in the germline V gene. The CDR3 is made up of 15 amino acids. Unmatched junction bases numbered 9, after V lost 4 bases and J lost 6 bases. CDR3 nucleotides: TGTGCCAGCAGTGCGGGGCTAGCGGAGGTCAATGAGCAGTTCTTC. Residues: CASSAGLAEVNEQFF.

The chain couples TRBV19 to TRBJ2-1, with TRBD2 identical over 10 bases. Germline V gives CDR1 LNHDA, CDR2 SQIVND (reference sequence). V gave up 3 bases and J gave up 1 base; unmatched junction bases: 12. There are 19 residues in the CDR3. Here the CDR3 reads CASSIGASGSGRSYNEQFF. The CDR3 DNA reads TGTGCCAGTAGTATTGGGGCTAGCGGGAGCGGTCGGTCCTACAATGAGCAGTTCTTC.

This clonotype was observed a few times. The chain carries TRBV7-8 and TRBJ2-3; TRBD1 is a possible D gene (6 bases). The ends were cut back, 5 bases at V and 6 bases at J, with 24 bases in the middle. This CDR3 contains 17 residues. The germline CDR1 and CDR2 sequences are SGHVS and FQNEAQ. CDR3 sequence (DNA): TGTGCCAGCAGCCTCCGGGTTCTTAGCAGGGGTTATGATACGCAGTATTTT. Translated: CASSLRVLSRGYDTQYF.

This clonotype has only a few counts. The gene calls are TRBV27 and TRBJ1-6, with D possibly matching TRBD1 (6 bases). This CDR3 region has 17 residues. Per the germline V gene, CDR1 is MNHEY and CDR2 is SMNVEV (reference sequence). V dropped 0 bases and J dropped 11 bases, with 20 bases sitting between them. Here the CDR3 DNA reads TGTGCCAGCAGTTTATCCTGGACAGTCTCTCTCGGGGCACCCCTCCACTTT. Protein product: CASSLSWTVSLGAPLHF.

To note about this clonotype: Its ends do not fully match the called genes, so a read error is possible. V is TRBV27 and J is TRBJ1-2; D gene unclear. CDR1 is MNHEY, CDR2 SMNVEV, per germline (reference sequence). This CDR3 has 13 residues. The CDR3 here is CASSLSSRYGYTF. In DNA form, the CDR3 reads TGTGCCAGCAGTCTATCCTCCCGGTATGGCTACACCTTC.

The gene calls are TRBV7-9 and TRBJ1-2; possibly TRBD1 for D (5 bases). The CDR3 runs 16 residues. V was shortened by 1 base and J by 4 bases, with 16 bases between the two germline ends. Germline V gene lookup returns CDR1 SEHNR and CDR2 FQNEAQ (reference sequence). The CDR3 DNA follows: TGTGCCAGCAGCTTAGGGCGGGCAGGGCTGGGCTATGGCTACACCTTC. It encodes CASSLGRAGLGYGYTF.

The chain couples TRBV12-3 or TRBV12-4 to TRBJ2-1; D is perhaps TRBD1 (5 bases). The CDR3 contains 13 residues. Trimming cost V 3 bases and J 8 bases, with 11 bases left between them. This CDR3 is CASSFRRVDEQFF. CDR3 nucleotides: TGTGCCAGCAGTTTTCGCAGGGTCGATGAGCAGTTCTTC.

This clonotype was seen a handful of times. The chain recombines TRBV11-2 with TRBJ2-5, with 7 bases aligning to TRBD1. J lost 4 bases, V lost 5 bases, and 13 bases had no gene match. From germline, CDR1 is SGHAT and CDR2 FQNNGV. The CDR3 runs to 16 residues. The CDR3 loop reads CASSPDRGQSPETQYF. The DNA for the CDR3 is TGTGCCAGCAGCCCCGACCGGGGACAGTCGCCAGAGACCCAGTACTTC.

The V and J genes are TRBV7-8 and TRBJ2-3, with a tentative D call TRBD1 (5 bases). The CDR3 has 16 residues. V was cut by 7 bases and J by 1 base, with 18 bases left in between. Germline CDR1 is SGHVS and CDR2 is FQNEAQ. The CDR3 loop reads CASNLSGQGRTDTQYF. DNA of the CDR3: TGTGCCAGCAACCTAAGTGGGCAGGGTCGCACAGATACGCAGTATTTT.

The chain employs TRBV28 and TRBJ2-1; 12 bases map to TRBD2. The CDR3 length is 14 residues. Trimming removed 11 bases from V and 8 bases from J; junction bases left unmatched: 10. Germline CDR1 reads MDHEN; CDR2 reads SYDVKM. CDR3 in DNA: TGTGCCGCGACTAGCGGGAGTCTTCTCGATGAGCAGTTCTTC. Translated, it gives CAATSGSLLDEQFF.